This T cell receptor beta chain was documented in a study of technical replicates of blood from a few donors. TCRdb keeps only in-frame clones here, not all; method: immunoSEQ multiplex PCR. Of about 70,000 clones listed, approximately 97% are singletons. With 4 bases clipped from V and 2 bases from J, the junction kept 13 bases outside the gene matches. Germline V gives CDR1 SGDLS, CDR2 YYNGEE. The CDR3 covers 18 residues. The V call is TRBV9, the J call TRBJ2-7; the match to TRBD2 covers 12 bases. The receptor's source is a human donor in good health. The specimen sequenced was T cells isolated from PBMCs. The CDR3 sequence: CASSSQRGLAGEAYEQYF. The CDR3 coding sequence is TGTGCCAGCAGCTCCCAAAGGGGACTAGCGGGCGAGGCCTACGAGCAGTACTTC.